This TCR beta chain was captured in a study of cytomegalovirus exposure and HLA in healthy donors. About the research overall: About 85 million unique TCRs from HLA-typed donors were held in an early release of data.

General study points: In all likelihood, a cluster of highly shared sequence variants was a sequencing artifact. In a later analysis, across HLA loci, associated TCR counts were highest for DRB1, lowest for HLA-C.

The V end was cut by 4 bases, the J end by 6 bases, with 20 bases between. This CDR3 has 17 amino acids. Germline V gene sequence: CDR1 SGHRS, CDR2 YFSETQ. To note about this clone: The target antigen is unknown.

This PCR relied on a set of 60 Vbeta primers and 13 Jbeta primers. The method was immunoSEQ multiplex PCR; TCRdb's version includes in-frame clones alone and lacks a portion of them. The sample yields 110,000 to 150,000 clones, about four fifths seen once. The TCR sequence derives from a man aged 40-49 years in good health and CMV-seronegative. The sample was PBMCs. The chain recombines TRBV5-1 with TRBJ1-6; D is unclear. The CDR3 DNA is TGCGCCAGCAGCGTCGACCCTTGGCGGGGTTCTAATTCACCCCTCCACTTT. It encodes CASSVDPWRGSNSPLHF.